This T cell receptor (beta chain) was sequenced during a study of shared clonotypes between healthy human individuals. Profiled with immunoSEQ multiplex PCR; TCRdb holds only in-frame clones, not every one. The data show 950,000 to 1,300,000 clones, with under 80% seen just once and roughly 1.5% held by the top ten. The CDR3 totals 15 residues. Trimming stripped 4 bases from V and 3 bases from J, with 12 bases between. Germline V CDR1 and CDR2: KGHSH, LQKENI. This clone was seen many times. The donors, all of them Caucasian adults, lived in Nashville, Tennessee. This TCR was recovered from a man younger than 35 in good health. The specimen was memory CD4+ T cells sorted from blood. As to subset: CD45RA-negative fraction. This rearrangement joins TRBV18 to TRBJ2-2; tentatively, D is TRBD1 or TRBD2 (6 bases each). CDR3 residues: CASSLHREDTGELFF. DNA for the CDR3: TGTGCCAGCTCACTCCACAGGGAGGACACCGGGGAGCTGTTTTTT.